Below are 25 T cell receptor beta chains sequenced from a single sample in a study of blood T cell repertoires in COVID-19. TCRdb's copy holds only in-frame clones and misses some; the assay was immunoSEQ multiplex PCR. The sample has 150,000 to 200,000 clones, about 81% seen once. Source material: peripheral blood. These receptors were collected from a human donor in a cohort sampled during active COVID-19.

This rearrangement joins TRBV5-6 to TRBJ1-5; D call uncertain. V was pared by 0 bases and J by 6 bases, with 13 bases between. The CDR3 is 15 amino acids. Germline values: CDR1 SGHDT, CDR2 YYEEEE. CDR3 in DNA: TGTGCCAGCAGCTTGGCCCACACAGTGGGTCAGCCCCAGCATTTT. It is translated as CASSLAHTVGQPQHF. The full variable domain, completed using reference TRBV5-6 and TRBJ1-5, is DAGVTQSPTHLIKTRGQQVTLRCSPKSGHDTVSWYQQALGQGPQFIFQYYEEEERQRGNFPDRFSGHQFPNYSSELNVNALLLGDSALYLCASSLAHTVGQPQHFGDGTRLSIL.

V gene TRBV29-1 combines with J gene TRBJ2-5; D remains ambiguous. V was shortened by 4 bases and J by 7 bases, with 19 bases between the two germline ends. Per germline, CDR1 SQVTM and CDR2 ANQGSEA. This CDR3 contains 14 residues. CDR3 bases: TGCAGCGTTGCTCGCCAGGCCAGTATCGGGACCCAGTACTTC. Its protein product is CSVARQASIGTQYF.

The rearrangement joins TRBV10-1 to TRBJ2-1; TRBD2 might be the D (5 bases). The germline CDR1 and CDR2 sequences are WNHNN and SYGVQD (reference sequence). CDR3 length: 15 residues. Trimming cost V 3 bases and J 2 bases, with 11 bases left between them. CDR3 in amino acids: CASSDEAGPYNEQFF. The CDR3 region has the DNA TGCGCCAGCAGTGATGAGGCGGGCCCCTACAATGAGCAGTTCTTC.

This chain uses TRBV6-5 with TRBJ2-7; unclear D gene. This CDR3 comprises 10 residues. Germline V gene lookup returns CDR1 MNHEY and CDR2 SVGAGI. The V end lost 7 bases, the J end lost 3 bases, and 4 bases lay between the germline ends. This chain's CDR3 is CASISYEQYF. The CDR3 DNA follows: TGTGCCAGCATCAGCTACGAGCAGTACTTC.

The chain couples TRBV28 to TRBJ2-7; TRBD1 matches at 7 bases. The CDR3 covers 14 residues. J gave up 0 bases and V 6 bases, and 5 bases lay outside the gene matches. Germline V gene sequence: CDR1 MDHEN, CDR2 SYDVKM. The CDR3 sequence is CASRGTVPSYEQYF. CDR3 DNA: TGTGCCAGCAGGGGGACAGTCCCCTCCTACGAGCAGTACTTC.

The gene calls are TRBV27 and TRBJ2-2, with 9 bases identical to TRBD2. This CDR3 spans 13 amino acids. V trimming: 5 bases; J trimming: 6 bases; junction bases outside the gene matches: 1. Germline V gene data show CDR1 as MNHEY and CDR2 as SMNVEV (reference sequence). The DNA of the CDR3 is TGTGCCAGCAGTAGCGGGGGGCCCGGGGAGCTGTTTTTT. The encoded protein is CASSSGGPGELFF.

The CDR3 DNA follows: TGTGCCAGCAGGGGTTCAGGGATAGGAACTGAAGCTTTCTTT. As protein: CASRGSGIGTEAFF. The rearrangement joins TRBV27 to TRBJ1-1, with a weak D call TRBD1 (5 bases). V was shortened by 6 bases and J by 5 bases, with 16 bases between the two germline ends. CDR1 MNHEY and CDR2 SMNVEV come from the germline V gene (reference sequence). The CDR3 loop spans 14 amino acids.

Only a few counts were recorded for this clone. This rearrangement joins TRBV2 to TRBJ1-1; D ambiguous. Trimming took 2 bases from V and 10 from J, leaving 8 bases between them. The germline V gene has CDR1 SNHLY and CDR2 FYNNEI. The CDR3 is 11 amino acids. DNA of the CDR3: TGTGCCAGCAGTGAACAGGTGGGAGCTTTCTTT. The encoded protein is CASSEQVGAFF.

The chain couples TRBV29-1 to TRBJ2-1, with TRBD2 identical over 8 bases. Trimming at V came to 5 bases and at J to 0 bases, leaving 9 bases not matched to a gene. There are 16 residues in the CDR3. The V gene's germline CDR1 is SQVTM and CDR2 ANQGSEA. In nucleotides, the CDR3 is TGCAGCGTTCTTAGCGGGGCAACCAGCTCCTACAATGAGCAGTTCTTC. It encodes CSVLSGATSSYNEQFF.

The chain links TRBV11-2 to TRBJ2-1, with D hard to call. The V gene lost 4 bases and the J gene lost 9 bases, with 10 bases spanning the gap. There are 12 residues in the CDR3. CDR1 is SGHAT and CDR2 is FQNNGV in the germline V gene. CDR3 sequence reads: CASSSSAVEQFF. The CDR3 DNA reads TGTGCCAGCAGCTCGTCCGCAGTTGAGCAGTTCTTC.

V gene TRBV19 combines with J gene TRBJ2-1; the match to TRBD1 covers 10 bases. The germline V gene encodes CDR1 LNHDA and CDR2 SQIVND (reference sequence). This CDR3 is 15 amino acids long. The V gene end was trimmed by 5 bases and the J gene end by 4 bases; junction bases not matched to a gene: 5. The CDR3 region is CASSQGQGWYNEQFF. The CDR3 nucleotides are TGTGCCAGTAGTCAGGGACAGGGGTGGTACAATGAGCAGTTCTTC. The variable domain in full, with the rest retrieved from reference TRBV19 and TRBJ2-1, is DGGITQSPKYLFRKEGQNVTLSCEQNLNHDAMYWYRQDPGQGLRLIYYSQIVNDFQKGDIAEGYSVSREKKESFPLTVTSAQKNPTAFYLCASSQGQGWYNEQFFGPGTRLTVL.

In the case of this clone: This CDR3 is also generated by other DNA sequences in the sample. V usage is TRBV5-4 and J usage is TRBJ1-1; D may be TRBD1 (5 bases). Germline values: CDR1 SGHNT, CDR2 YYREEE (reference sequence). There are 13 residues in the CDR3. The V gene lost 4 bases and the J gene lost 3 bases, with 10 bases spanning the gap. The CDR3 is CASSRGWDTEAFF. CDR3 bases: TGTGCCAGCAGCCGGGGGTGGGACACTGAAGCTTTCTTT.

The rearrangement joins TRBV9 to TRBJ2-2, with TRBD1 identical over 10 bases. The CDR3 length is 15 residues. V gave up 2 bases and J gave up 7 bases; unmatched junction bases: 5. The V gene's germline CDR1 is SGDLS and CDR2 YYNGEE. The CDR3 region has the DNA TGTGCCAGCAGCGTCTTCGGACAGGGGGTCGGGGAGCTGTTTTTT. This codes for CASSVFGQGVGELFF.

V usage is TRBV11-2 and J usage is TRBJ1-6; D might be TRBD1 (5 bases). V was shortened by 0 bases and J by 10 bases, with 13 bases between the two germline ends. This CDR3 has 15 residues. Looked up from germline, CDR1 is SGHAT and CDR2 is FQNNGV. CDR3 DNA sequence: TGTGCCAGCAGCTTAGATCCAGGGTCGAACTCACCCCTCCACTTT. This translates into CASSLDPGSNSPLHF.

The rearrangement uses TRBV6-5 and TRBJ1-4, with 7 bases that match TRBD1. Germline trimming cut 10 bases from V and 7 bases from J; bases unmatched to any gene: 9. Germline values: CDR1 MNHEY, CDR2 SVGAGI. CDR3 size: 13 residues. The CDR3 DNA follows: TGTGCCACCAGGGGGGACTTTACTGAAAAACTGTTTTTT. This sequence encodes CATRGDFTEKLFF.

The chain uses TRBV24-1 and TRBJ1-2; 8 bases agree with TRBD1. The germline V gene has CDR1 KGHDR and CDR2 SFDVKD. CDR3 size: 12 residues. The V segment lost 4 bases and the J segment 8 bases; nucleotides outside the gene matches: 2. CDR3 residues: CATSEQGEGYTF. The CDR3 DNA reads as TGTGCCACCAGTGAACAGGGGGAGGGCTACACCTTC.

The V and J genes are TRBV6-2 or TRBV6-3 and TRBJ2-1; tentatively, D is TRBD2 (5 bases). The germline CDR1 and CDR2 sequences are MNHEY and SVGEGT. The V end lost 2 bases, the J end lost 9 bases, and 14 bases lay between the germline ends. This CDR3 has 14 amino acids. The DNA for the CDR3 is TGTGCCAGCAGTTACCTCCGGGAAAGGATTGAGCAGTTCTTC. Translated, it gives CASSYLRERIEQFF.

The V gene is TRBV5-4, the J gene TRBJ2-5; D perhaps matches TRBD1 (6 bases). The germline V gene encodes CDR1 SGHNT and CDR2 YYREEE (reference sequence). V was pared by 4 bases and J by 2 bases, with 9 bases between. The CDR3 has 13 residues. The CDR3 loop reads CASSRQDQETQYF. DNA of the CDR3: TGTGCCAGCAGCCGACAGGATCAAGAGACCCAGTACTTC.

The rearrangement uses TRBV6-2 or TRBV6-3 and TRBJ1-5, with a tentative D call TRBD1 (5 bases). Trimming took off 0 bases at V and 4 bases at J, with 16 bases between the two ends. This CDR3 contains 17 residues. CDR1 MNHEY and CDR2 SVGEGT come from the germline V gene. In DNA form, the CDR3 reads TGTGCCAGCAGTTACTCTCAAATCCCAGGGCAGAATCAGCCCCAGCATTTT. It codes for CASSYSQIPGQNQPQHF.

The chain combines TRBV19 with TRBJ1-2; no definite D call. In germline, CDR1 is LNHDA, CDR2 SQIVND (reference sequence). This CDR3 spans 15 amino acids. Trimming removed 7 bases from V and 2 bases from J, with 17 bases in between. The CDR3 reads CASITTAGVNYGYTF. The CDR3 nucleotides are TGTGCCAGTATCACGACGGCTGGAGTGAACTATGGCTACACCTTC.

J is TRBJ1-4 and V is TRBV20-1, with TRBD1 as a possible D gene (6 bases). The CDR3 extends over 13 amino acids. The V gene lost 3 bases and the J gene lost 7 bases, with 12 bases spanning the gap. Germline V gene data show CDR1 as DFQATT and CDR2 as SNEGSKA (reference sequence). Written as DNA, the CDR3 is TGCAGTGCTAGTTCAGGGGTGGGTGAAAAACTGTTTTTT. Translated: CSASSGVGEKLFF.

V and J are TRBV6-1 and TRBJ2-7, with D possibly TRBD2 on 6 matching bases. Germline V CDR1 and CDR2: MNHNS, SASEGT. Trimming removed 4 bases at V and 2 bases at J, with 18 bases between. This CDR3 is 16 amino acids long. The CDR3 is CASSVGHGSPTYEQYF. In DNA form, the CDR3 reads TGTGCCAGCAGTGTAGGCCACGGGAGTCCTACCTACGAGCAGTACTTC.

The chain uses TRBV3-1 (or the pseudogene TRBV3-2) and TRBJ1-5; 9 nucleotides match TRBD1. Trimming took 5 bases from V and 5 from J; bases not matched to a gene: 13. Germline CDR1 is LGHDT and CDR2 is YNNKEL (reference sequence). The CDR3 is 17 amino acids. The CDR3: CASSAPHRGRAYQPQHF. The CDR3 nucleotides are TGTGCCAGCAGCGCCCCCCACAGGGGGCGCGCCTATCAGCCCCAGCATTTT.

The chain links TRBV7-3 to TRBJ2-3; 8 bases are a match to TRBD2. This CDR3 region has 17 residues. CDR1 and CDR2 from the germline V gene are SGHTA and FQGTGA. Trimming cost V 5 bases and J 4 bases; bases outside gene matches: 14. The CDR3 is CASSTLGAGGVADTQYF. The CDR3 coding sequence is TGTGCCAGCAGCACTTTGGGGGCGGGAGGAGTCGCAGATACGCAGTATTTT. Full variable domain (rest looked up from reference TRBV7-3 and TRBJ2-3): GAGVSQTPSNKVTEKGKYVELRCDPISGHTALYWYRQSLGQGPEFLIYFQGTGAADDSGLPNDRFFAVRPEGSVSTLKIQRTERGDSAVYLCASSTLGAGGVADTQYFGPGTRLTVL.

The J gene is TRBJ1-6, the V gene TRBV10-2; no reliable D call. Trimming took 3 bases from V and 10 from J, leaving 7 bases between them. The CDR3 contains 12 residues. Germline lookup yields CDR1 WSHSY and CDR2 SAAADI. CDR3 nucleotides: TGCGCCAGCAGTGACCCAAAATCACCCCTCCACTTT. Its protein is CASSDPKSPLHF.